These 30 T cell receptor beta chains were sequenced from one sample in a study of cytomegalovirus exposure and HLA in healthy donors. PCR involved 60 Vbeta and 13 Jbeta primers. Method: immunoSEQ multiplex PCR; TCRdb's copy keeps in-frame clones and lacks some. Of approximately 160,000 clones in the sample, 60% to 85% are singletons; the top ten hold roughly 3%. The source material was PBMCs. The receptors stem from a woman in her 50s in good health and CMV-seropositive.

This clone occurred once. The rearrangement links TRBV19 to TRBJ2-1; maybe TRBD2 (5 bases). The germline CDR1 and CDR2 sequences are LNHDA and SQIVND (reference sequence). Trimming took off 3 bases at V and 7 bases at J, with 19 bases between the two ends. The CDR3 sequence is 16 residues long. CDR3 loop: CASSIRDSRVGNEQFF. CDR3 in DNA: TGTGCCAGTAGTATCCGGGATTCCCGTGTAGGTAATGAGCAGTTCTTC.

The chain uses TRBV27 and TRBJ1-1, with D possibly matching TRBD1 (6 bases). The CDR3 has 17 amino acids. Per germline, CDR1 MNHEY and CDR2 SMNVEV (reference sequence). V dropped 5 bases and J dropped 0 bases, with 19 bases sitting between them. The CDR3 sequence: CASSGARNRALNTEAFF. CDR3 coding DNA: TGTGCCAGCAGTGGGGCCCGTAACAGGGCATTGAACACTGAAGCTTTCTTT.

The chain carries TRBV7-2 and TRBJ2-1; 9 nucleotides match TRBD2. This CDR3 contains 16 residues. After removal of 3 bases from V and 9 bases from J, the junction contained 12 bases not matched to a gene. CDR1 is SGHTA and CDR2 is FQGNSA in the germline V gene. Written as DNA, the CDR3 is TGTGCCAGCAGCTTGCACCTGCGGGGGGGCCGAGTTGAGCAGTTCTTC. As protein: CASSLHLRGGRVEQFF. Full variable domain (rest looked up from reference TRBV7-2 and TRBJ2-1): GAGVSQSPSNKVTEKGKDVELRCDPISGHTALYWYRQSLGQGLEFLIYFQGNSAPDKSGLPSDRFSAERTGGSVSTLTIQRTQQEDSAVYLCASSLHLRGGRVEQFFGPGTRLTVL.

The rearrangement uses TRBV9 and TRBJ2-1, with 10 positions matching TRBD2. Germline-derived CDR1 and CDR2 are SGDLS and YYNGEE. The CDR3 runs to 14 residues. V dropped 2 bases and J dropped 8; count of bases not matched to a gene: 4. CDR3 loop: CASSVAGTSDEQFF. The CDR3 bases are TGTGCCAGCAGCGTGGCCGGGACTAGCGATGAGCAGTTCTTC.

This clone was picked up one time. The J gene is TRBJ1-6, the V gene TRBV9, with a tentative D call TRBD1 (5 bases). V was clipped by 0 bases and J by 8 bases, with 15 bases between them. Per germline, CDR1 SGDLS and CDR2 YYNGEE. The length of the CDR3 is 16 residues. The CDR3 DNA is TGTGCCAGCAGCGTAGGAGGGCGGGGGTTGGATTCACCCCTCCACTTT. Translating it yields CASSVGGRGLDSPLHF.

The gene calls are TRBV19 and TRBJ1-5, with D hard to call. The germline CDR1 and CDR2 sequences are LNHDA and SQIVND (reference sequence). This CDR3 is built from 15 residues. The germline V and J ends were trimmed by 1 base and 6 bases, with 13 bases remaining between them. Here the CDR3 reads CASSIVPEEGQPQHF. Here the CDR3 DNA reads TGTGCCAGTAGTATAGTCCCAGAAGAGGGTCAGCCCCAGCATTTT.

This chain connects TRBV7-9 to TRBJ1-5; tentative D call: TRBD1 (5 bases). The CDR3 runs 14 residues. Per germline, CDR1 SEHNR and CDR2 FQNEAQ (reference sequence). Trimming took off 5 bases at V and 5 bases at J, with 13 bases between the two ends. In DNA, the CDR3 is TGTGCCAGCAGCCGCGGGGGGGTCGATCAGCCCCAGCATTTT. It yields the protein CASSRGGVDQPQHF.

This clone has a count of ten or more. V gene TRBV28 combines with J gene TRBJ2-3, with 7 bases lining up with TRBD2. Losses at the gene ends were 5 bases for V and 6 bases for J; bases not matched to a gene: 17. Germline V gene sequence: CDR1 MDHEN, CDR2 SYDVKM. CDR3 length equals 17 residues. The CDR3 is CASSDLRQRGNMDTQYF. The CDR3 DNA follows: TGTGCCAGCAGTGACCTGCGGCAGCGGGGCAATATGGATACGCAGTATTTT.

A remark on this clone: At one end the junction does not follow the germline gene, possibly because of a read error. V usage is TRBV7-7 and J usage is TRBJ1-1; D gene uncertain. This CDR3 is 14 amino acids long. Germline V gene sequence: CDR1 SSHAT, CDR2 FNYEAQ (reference sequence). The CDR3 DNA is TGTGCTAGCAGCTCTACCCGGGAGAACACTGAAGCTTTCTTT. This sequence encodes CASSSTRENTEAFF.

The rearrangement links TRBV27 to TRBJ2-7; 11 nucleotides line up with TRBD1. The CDR3 consists of 15 residues. CDR1 and CDR2 from the germline V gene are MNHEY and SMNVEV (reference sequence). V gave up 0 bases and J gave up 3 bases; unmatched junction bases: 1. The DNA of the CDR3 is TGTGCCAGCAGTTTATCGGGACAGGGGGGCTACGAGCAGTACTTC. It encodes CASSLSGQGGYEQYF.

V and J are TRBV28 and TRBJ1-1, with 10 bases identical to TRBD1. With 3 bases clipped from V and 0 bases from J, the junction kept 10 bases outside the gene matches. The germline V gene encodes CDR1 MDHEN and CDR2 SYDVKM. This CDR3 spans 18 amino acids. DNA of the CDR3: TGTGCCAGCAGTTTGTGGGGGACAGGGGATTACATGAACACTGAAGCTTTCTTT. The encoded protein is CASSLWGTGDYMNTEAFF. Filled out from reference TRBV28 and TRBJ1-1, the complete variable domain reads DVKVTQSSRYLVKRTGEKVFLECVQDMDHENMFWYRQDPGLGLRLIYFSYDVKMKEKGDIPEGYSVSREKKERFSLILESASTNQTSMYLCASSLWGTGDYMNTEAFFGQGTRLTVV.

The chain links TRBV7-3 to TRBJ2-3, with D possibly matching TRBD2 (6 bases). Germline CDR1 is SGHTA and CDR2 is FQGTGA. The germline V and J ends were trimmed by 2 bases and 9 bases, with 9 bases remaining between them. The CDR3 covers 12 residues. CDR3: CASSLSRGTQYF. The CDR3 DNA reads as TGTGCCAGCAGCTTATCGCGGGGCACGCAGTATTTT. Drawing the rest from reference TRBV7-3 and TRBJ2-3, the complete variable domain is GAGVSQTPSNKVTEKGKYVELRCDPISGHTALYWYRQSLGQGPEFLIYFQGTGAADDSGLPNDRFFAVRPEGSVSTLKIQRTERGDSAVYLCASSLSRGTQYFGPGTRLTVL.

V usage is TRBV5-1 and J usage is TRBJ2-7, with D unresolved. V shed 4 bases and J shed 5 bases, with 16 bases lying between them. From germline, CDR1 is SGHRS and CDR2 YFSETQ. This CDR3 has 14 amino acids. The CDR3: CASSPPTVTDEQYF. As DNA, the CDR3 is TGCGCCAGCAGCCCCCCAACAGTTACGGACGAGCAGTACTTC.

V gene TRBV2 combines with J gene TRBJ1-2, with D perhaps matching TRBD1 (5 bases). Between the trimmed V and J ends, which lost 5 bases and 7 bases, there was a span of 11 bases. Germline assignment: CDR1 SNHLY and CDR2 FYNNEI. This CDR3 is 12 amino acids long. CDR3 residues: CASSLDTSGYTF. DNA for the CDR3: TGTGCCAGCAGTTTGGACACGAGTGGCTACACCTTC.

This chain links TRBV19 with TRBJ2-1; TRBD2 matches 7 bases. With 0 bases clipped from V and 4 bases from J, the junction kept 3 bases outside the gene matches. CDR3 size: 15 residues. Germline CDR1 is LNHDA and CDR2 is SQIVND (reference sequence). CDR3 in DNA: TGTGCCAGTAGTATAGATGGGGGGGTATACAATGAGCAGTTCTTC. Protein product: CASSIDGGVYNEQFF.

This rearrangement joins TRBV28 to TRBJ1-2; no firm D call. V was clipped by 4 bases and J by 8 bases, with 11 bases between them. The V gene's germline CDR1 is MDHEN and CDR2 SYDVKM. The CDR3 totals 12 residues. The chain's CDR3 is CASSSPGKGYTF. CDR3 nucleotide sequence: TGTGCCAGCAGTTCCCCGGGGAAGGGCTACACCTTC.

The chain links TRBV11-1 to TRBJ1-1, with TRBD1 matching 8 bases. Germline V gene data show CDR1 as SGHAT and CDR2 as FQDESV (reference sequence). CDR3 size: 14 residues. Germline trimming cut 1 base from V and 8 bases from J; bases unmatched to any gene: 6. DNA for the CDR3: TGTGCCAGCAGCTTAGAGGGGACAGGCTGGGAAGCTTTCTTT. Translation gives CASSLEGTGWEAFF.

The chain employs TRBV15 and TRBJ2-1; no definite D call. Trimming pared 0 bases from V and 5 bases from J, leaving 14 bases between. The CDR3 covers 16 residues. The V gene's germline CDR1 is LNHNV and CDR2 YYDKDF (reference sequence). Here the CDR3 reads CATSRDQTAPNNEQFF. CDR3 DNA: TGTGCCACCAGCAGAGATCAAACTGCTCCTAACAATGAGCAGTTCTTC.

Comments on this clone: This CDR3 is also generated by other DNA sequences in the sample. This sequence joins TRBV7-2 and TRBJ2-5, with 10 positions matching TRBD2. CDR1 SGHTA and CDR2 FQGNSA come from the germline V gene. The CDR3 spans 14 residues. J gave up 2 bases and V 3 bases, and 0 bases lay outside the gene matches. CDR3 in DNA: TGTGCCAGCAGCTTTAGCGGGGGGCAAGAGACCCAGTACTTC. The encoded protein is CASSFSGGQETQYF.

In DNA form, the CDR3 reads TGTGCCAGCAGCGGGGGGGGGTTTCGTGAAAAACTGTTTTTT. Protein: CASSGGGFREKLFF. The rearrangement uses TRBV5-5 and TRBJ1-4; the D gene is possibly TRBD1 (5 bases). CDR1 and CDR2 (germline): SGHKS, YYEKEE (reference sequence). The CDR3 has 14 amino acids. V was trimmed by 4 bases and J by 7 bases, leaving 14 bases between them.

The chain uses TRBV10-3 and TRBJ1-2, with 8 bases that match TRBD1. Trimming took 0 bases from V and 7 from J; bases not matched to a gene: 7. This CDR3 is built from 15 residues. Germline CDR1 ENHRY, CDR2 SYGVKD. The chain's CDR3 is CAISESRAGGGGYTF. The DNA for the CDR3 is TGTGCCATCAGTGAGTCCCGGGCAGGGGGCGGTGGCTACACCTTC.

This sequence joins TRBV15 and TRBJ2-2, with no clear D. CDR1 and CDR2 from the germline V gene are LNHNV and YYDKDF (reference sequence). V lost 0 bases and J 0 bases, leaving 11 bases between the germline ends. This CDR3 is built from 17 residues. The CDR3 nucleotides are TGTGCCACCAGCAGAGATCCCGCAGGCGCGAACACCGGGGAGCTGTTTTTT. This codes for CATSRDPAGANTGELFF.

This rearrangement joins TRBV7-9 to TRBJ1-2, with a weak D call TRBD1 (5 bases). Germline V CDR1 and CDR2: SEHNR, FQNEAQ (reference sequence). V lost 7 bases, J lost 2 bases, and 23 bases lay in between. The CDR3 spans 17 residues. The CDR3 sequence: CASMSHTGGDLNYGYTF. CDR3 sequence (DNA): TGTGCCAGCATGTCCCATACTGGGGGGGACTTAAACTATGGCTACACCTTC.

The V gene is TRBV6-5, the J gene TRBJ1-1; no clear D gene. Germline-derived CDR1 and CDR2 are MNHEY and SVGAGI. The V gene lost 2 bases and the J gene lost 6 bases, with 16 bases spanning the gap. The CDR3 is 15 amino acids. CDR3 sequence: CASSYRDTSFSEAFF. The CDR3 nucleotides are TGTGCCAGCAGTTACCGAGACACTTCGTTCTCTGAAGCTTTCTTT.

The chain is built from TRBV5-1 and TRBJ2-7, with TRBD1 identical over 10 bases. Germline CDR1 reads SGHRS; CDR2 reads YFSETQ. Trimming removed 3 bases from V and 2 bases from J; junction bases left unmatched: 5. The CDR3 contains 15 residues. The CDR3 reads CASSSRQGAPYEQYF. The CDR3 DNA reads TGCGCCAGCAGCTCGCGACAGGGGGCCCCCTACGAGCAGTACTTC. Combining the CDR3 with reference TRBV5-1 and TRBJ2-7 gives the whole variable domain KAGVTQTPRYLIKTRGQQVTLSCSPISGHRSVSWYQQTPGQGLQFLFEYFSETQRNKGNFPGRFSGRQFSNSRSEMNVSTLELGDSALYLCASSSRQGAPYEQYFGPGTRLTVT.

The chain joins TRBV28 to TRBJ2-7; 10 bases align to TRBD1. Per the germline V gene, CDR1 is MDHEN and CDR2 is SYDVKM. V trimming: 5 bases; J trimming: 0 bases; junction bases outside the gene matches: 7. The CDR3 has 16 residues. The CDR3 DNA is TGTGCCAGCAGTCCCGCCGGGGACAGGGGCTCCTACGAGCAGTACTTC. This codes for CASSPAGDRGSYEQYF. Complete variable domain (other parts from reference TRBV28 and TRBJ2-7): DVKVTQSSRYLVKRTGEKVFLECVQDMDHENMFWYRQDPGLGLRLIYFSYDVKMKEKGDIPEGYSVSREKKERFSLILESASTNQTSMYLCASSPAGDRGSYEQYFGPGTRLTVT.

The rearrangement joins TRBV30 to TRBJ1-1; D is uncertain. V lost 4 bases, J lost 8 bases, and 20 bases lay in between. The CDR3 length is 14 residues. From germline, CDR1 is GTSNPN and CDR2 SVGIG (reference sequence). CDR3 nucleotide sequence: TGTGCCTGGACAGGACGAATCGACCTAGCAGAAGCTTTCTTT. Protein product: CAWTGRIDLAEAFF.

V and J are TRBV29-1 and TRBJ1-2; the D is unclear. Germline V CDR1 and CDR2: SQVTM, ANQGSEA. The CDR3 spans 11 residues. Trimming cost V 7 bases and J 4 bases, with 10 bases left between them. The CDR3 region is CSAHSGYGYTF. CDR3 coding DNA: TGCAGCGCTCACAGCGGCTATGGCTACACCTTC.

The V call is TRBV7-2, the J call TRBJ1-2; TRBD1 matches at 9 bases. The CDR3 is 16 residues long. Germline V lookup: CDR1 SGHTA, CDR2 FQGNSA. Germline trimming cut 0 bases from V and 7 bases from J; bases unmatched to any gene: 9. DNA of the CDR3: TGTGCCAGCAGCTTAGCGACCGGGACAGGGTTATCTGGCTACACCTTC. It is translated as CASSLATGTGLSGYTF.

This clone was recorded once. The V gene is TRBV30, the J gene TRBJ2-5; D might be TRBD2 (6 bases). Trimming took off 4 bases at V and 7 bases at J, with 10 bases between the two ends. Germline V gene sequence: CDR1 GTSNPN, CDR2 SVGIG (reference sequence). The CDR3 contains 11 residues. The CDR3: CAWTRGGTQYF. CDR3 nucleotide sequence: TGTGCCTGGACACGGGGAGGGACCCAGTACTTC.